The source of this TCR beta chain is a study of blood T cell repertoires in COVID-19. As originally analysed: Researchers report that nucleated cell counts were estimated from reference gene primer amplification. Using immunoSEQ multiplex PCR, the repertoire was profiled, and TCRdb retains in-frame clones only, with some absent. V and J calls and clone size come straight from that table; D and trimming were deduced from the DNA. The table includes around 120,000 clones, around 90% detected once. Seattle cases were enrolled at active infection and followed longitudinally. This CDR3 spans 15 amino acids. J lost 3 bases, V lost 4 bases, and 7 bases had no gene match. CDR1 and CDR2 from the germline V gene are SEHNR and FQNEAQ (reference sequence).

The receptor was derived from a woman aged 55-69 years with COVID-19, enrolled during active disease. Material: peripheral blood. This chain uses TRBV7-9 with TRBJ2-7, with 9 bases that match TRBD1. The CDR3 nucleotides read TGTGCCAGCAGCTCCGACAGGGGGGAAGGCTACGAGCAGTACTTC. The encoded protein is CASSSDRGEGYEQYF.